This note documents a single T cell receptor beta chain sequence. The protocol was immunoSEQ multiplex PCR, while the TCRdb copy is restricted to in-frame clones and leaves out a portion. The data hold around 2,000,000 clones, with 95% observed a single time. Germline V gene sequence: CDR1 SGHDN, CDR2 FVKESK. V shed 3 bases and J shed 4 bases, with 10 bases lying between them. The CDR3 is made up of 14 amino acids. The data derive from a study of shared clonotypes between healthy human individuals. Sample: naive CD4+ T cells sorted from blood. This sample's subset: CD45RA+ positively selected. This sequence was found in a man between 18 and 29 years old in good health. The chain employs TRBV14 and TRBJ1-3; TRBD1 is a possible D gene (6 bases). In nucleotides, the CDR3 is TGTGCCAGCAGCCACTCAGGGGAAGGAAACACCATATATTTT. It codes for CASSHSGEGNTIYF.